Sequencing of this T cell receptor (beta chain) was carried out in a study of shared clonotypes between healthy human individuals. Comments on this clone: The target antigen is unknown.

CD45RO negativity and positive selection for CCR7 defined naive CD8 cells, a population that excluded terminally differentiated effector memory CD45RA+ cells. Study results and caveats: Large depth notwithstanding, sorted-subset sequencing proved incomplete by rarefaction. Investigators collected only blood, and repertoires in tissues likely differ. Deeper or shallower sequencing was expected to change how clonotypes are shared among donors. It was the few donors that limited the genetic and exposure-history diversity represented.

Germline V gives CDR1 SGHVS, CDR2 FQNEAQ. V dropped 7 bases and J dropped 1 base, with 14 bases sitting between them. The CDR3 extends over 14 amino acids. Measured with immunoSEQ multiplex PCR; TCRdb has only the in-frame clones, and not every one. Among some 1,900,000 clones, less than 95% were seen once, and the ten largest hold roughly 1%. This clonotype was obtained from a young man in good health. The chain uses TRBV7-8 and TRBJ2-7, with D perhaps TRBD1 (6 bases). Sequenced input: naive CD8+ T cells sorted from blood. The CDR3 coding sequence is TGTGCCAGCACCTATCCAGGGGCGTCCTACGAGCAGTACTTC. Amino acid sequence: CASTYPGASYEQYF. Combining the CDR3 with reference TRBV7-8 and TRBJ2-7 gives the whole variable domain GAGVSQSPRYKVAKRGQDVALRCDPISGHVSLFWYQQALGQGPEFLTYFQNEAQLDKSGLPSDRFFAERPEGSVSTLKIQRTQQEDSAVYLCASTYPGASYEQYFGPGTRLTVT.